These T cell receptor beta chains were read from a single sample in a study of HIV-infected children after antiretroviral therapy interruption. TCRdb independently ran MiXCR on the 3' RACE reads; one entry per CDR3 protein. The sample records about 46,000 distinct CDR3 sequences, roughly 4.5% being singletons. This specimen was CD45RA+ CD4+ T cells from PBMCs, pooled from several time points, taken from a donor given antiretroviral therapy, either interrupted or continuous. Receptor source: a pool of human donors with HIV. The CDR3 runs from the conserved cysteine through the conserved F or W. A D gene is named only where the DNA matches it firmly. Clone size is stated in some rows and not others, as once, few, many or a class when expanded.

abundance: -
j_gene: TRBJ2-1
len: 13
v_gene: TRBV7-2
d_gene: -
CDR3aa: CASSPGPVDEQFF
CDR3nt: TGTGCCAGTTCGCCGGGGCCCGTGGATGAGCAGTTCTTC

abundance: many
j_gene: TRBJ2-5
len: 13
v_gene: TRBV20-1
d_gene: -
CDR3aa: CSARRTVIQTQYF
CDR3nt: TGCAGTGCTAGACGGACAGTCATACAGACCCAGTACTTC

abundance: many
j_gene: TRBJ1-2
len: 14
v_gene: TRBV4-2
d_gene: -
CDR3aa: CASSQGTRDYGYTF
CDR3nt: TGTGCCAGCAGCCAAGGAACCAGAGACTATGGCTACACCTTC

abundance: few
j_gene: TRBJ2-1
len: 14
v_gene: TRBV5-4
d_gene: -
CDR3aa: CASSSWTDYNEQFF
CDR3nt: TGTGCCAGCAGCTCGTGGACAGACTACAATGAGCAGTTCTTC

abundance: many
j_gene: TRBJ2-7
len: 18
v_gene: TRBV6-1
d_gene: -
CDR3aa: CASRAQGLHMGGSYEQYF
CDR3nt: TGTGCCAGCAGGGCACAGGGGCTCCACATGGGGGGGTCCTACGAGCAGTACTTC

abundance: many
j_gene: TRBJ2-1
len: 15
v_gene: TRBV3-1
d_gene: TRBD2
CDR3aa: CASSSGTSGGKAQFF
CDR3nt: TGTGCCAGCAGCTCCGGGACTAGCGGGGGGAAAGCGCAGTTCTTC

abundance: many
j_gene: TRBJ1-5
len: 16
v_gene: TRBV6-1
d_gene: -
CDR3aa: CASSEGFASHNQPQHF
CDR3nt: TGTGCCAGCAGTGAAGGGTTCGCCAGCCACAATCAGCCCCAGCATTTT

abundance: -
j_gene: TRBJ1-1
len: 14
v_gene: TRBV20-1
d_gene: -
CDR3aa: CSARAGAGNTEAFF
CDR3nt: TGCAGTGCTAGAGCGGGCGCGGGGAACACTGAAGCTTTCTTT

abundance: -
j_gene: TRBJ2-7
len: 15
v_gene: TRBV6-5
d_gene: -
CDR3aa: CASSYRRDRSYEQYF
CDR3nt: TGTGCCAGCAGTTACCGGAGGGACAGATCCTACGAGCAGTACTTC

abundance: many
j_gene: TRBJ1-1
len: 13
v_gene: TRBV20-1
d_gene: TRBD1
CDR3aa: CSATTGVGTEAFF
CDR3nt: TGCAGTGCCACCACAGGGGTGGGCACTGAAGCTTTCTTT

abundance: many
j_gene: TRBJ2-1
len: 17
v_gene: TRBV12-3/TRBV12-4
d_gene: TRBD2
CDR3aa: CASTLLAAGDLGNEQFF
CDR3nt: TGTGCCAGCACCCTACTAGCCGCGGGAGACTTGGGAAATGAGCAGTTCTTC

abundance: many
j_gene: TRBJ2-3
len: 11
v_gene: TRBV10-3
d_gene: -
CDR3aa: CAISDTDTQYF
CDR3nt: TGTGCCATCAGTGATACAGATACGCAGTATTTT

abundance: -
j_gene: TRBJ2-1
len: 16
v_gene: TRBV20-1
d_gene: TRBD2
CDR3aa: CSARPLIASGADEQFF
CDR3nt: TGCAGTGCTAGGCCTCTGATCGCTAGCGGGGCCGATGAGCAGTTCTTC

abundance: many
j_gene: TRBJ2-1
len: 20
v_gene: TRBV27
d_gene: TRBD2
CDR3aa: CASSLNIGGLAGAIVNEQFF
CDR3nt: TGTGCCAGCAGTCTCAATATCGGGGGACTAGCGGGGGCCATCGTCAATGAGCAGTTCTTC

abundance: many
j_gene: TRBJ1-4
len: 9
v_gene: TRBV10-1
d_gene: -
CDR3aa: CASSENKDF
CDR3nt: TGCGCCAGCAGTGAAAATAAGGATTTT

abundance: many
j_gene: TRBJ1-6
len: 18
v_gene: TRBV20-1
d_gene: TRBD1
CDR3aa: CSASQGADPSRNNSPLHF
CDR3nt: TGCAGTGCTAGTCAGGGGGCGGACCCGTCCCGTAATAATTCACCCCTCCACTTT

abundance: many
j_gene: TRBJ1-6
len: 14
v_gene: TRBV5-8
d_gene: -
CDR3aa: CASSLQGYSSPLHF
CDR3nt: TGTGCCAGCAGCTTGCAAGGGTATAGTTCACCCCTCCACTTT

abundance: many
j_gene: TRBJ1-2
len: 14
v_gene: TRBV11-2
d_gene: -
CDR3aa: CASSLSQGNYGYTF
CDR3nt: TGTGCCAGCAGCTTATCCCAGGGAAACTATGGCTACACCTTC